This T cell receptor beta chain came from a study of blood T cell repertoires in COVID-19. This table comes from immunoSEQ multiplex PCR, and its TCRdb copy is limited to in-frame clones, with some not included. The table includes some 80,000 clones, approximately 80% detected once. This clone was seen only once. The CDR3 contains 16 residues. Germline CDR1 and CDR2: ENHRY and SYGVKD. The V and J ends lost 8 bases and 2 bases respectively, with 20 bases between them. The specimen was peripheral blood. The receptor was isolated from a woman aged 45-60 years with acute or convalescent COVID-19. The V and J genes are TRBV10-3 and TRBJ2-3; a weak D match, TRBD2 (5 bases). The CDR3 sequence: CAISAGIGITTDTQYF. DNA for the CDR3: TGTGCCATCTCCGCCGGGATTGGGATCACCACAGATACGCAGTATTTT.